This T cell receptor beta chain was profiled in a study of CD8+CD57+ T cells in acquired aplastic anemia. Study details: The study obtained an average of around 3.4 ug of DNA from sorted CD4+ and CD8+ cells.

Study-wide findings and caveats: Overlap between patients and controls comprised about 28 CD8+ CDR3 sequences.

The CDR3 covers 15 residues. Germline V CDR1 and CDR2: SGHTA, FQGTGA. This clonotype came up a few times. The target antigen is unknown. Possible read error: a much larger clone is one base away. Those patients picked for sequencing had displayed CD8+CD57+ cell expansion on flow cytometry. Genomic DNA templated the TCR beta VDJ and CDR3 profiling. TCRdb re-called the reads with MiXCR, one entry per CDR3 protein. The sample yields about 150,000 distinct CDR3 sequences, 48% seen once. This chain connects TRBV7-3 to TRBJ2-1; 7 bases map to TRBD2. The clonotype originates from a human donor with aplastic anemia. Sequencing input: sorted CD4+, CD8+, or CD8+CD57+ T cells (not recorded which) from PBMCs. CDR3 DNA sequence: TGTGCCAGCAGCTTCCTGACTAGCCGCTACAATGAGCAGTCCTTC. This codes for CASSFLTSRYNEQSF.